The entry below describes one T cell receptor beta chain. No antigen is known for it. A read error may account for a junction end that differs from germline. Per-sample yields of isolated PBMCs were at least 6 million. The data originate from a study of blood T cells in healthy people across ages. Study-wide points: The study regarded diversity estimates from one million T cells as underestimates.

Primers used in a second PCR of roughly 7 to 12 cycles were a sample-barcoded 5' primer and a J-beta primer mix. TCRdb used MiXCR to reprocess the 5' RACE reads, holding one entry per CDR3 protein. The sample contains hundreds of thousands of distinct CDR3 sequences, more than 35% of which appear only once. Input material: blood. This sequence was found in an older man in good health.

CDR3 sequence: CATSRVRFSNEQYF. CDR3 nucleotides: TGTGCCACCAGCAGAGTCCGATTCTCCAACGAGCAGTACTTC. This chain links TRBV15 with TRBJ2-7; unclear D gene. This CDR3 has 14 amino acids. Germline V gene sequence: CDR1 LNHNV, CDR2 YYDKDF (reference sequence).